This entry lists 22 T cell receptor beta chains sequenced from one sample in a study of long-term antiretroviral therapy in people with HIV. Investigators performed immunoSEQ version v3.0 at survey level. TCRdb's copy holds only in-frame clones and misses some; the assay was immunoSEQ multiplex PCR. Among 35,000 or so clones listed, 94% were seen once. This specimen consisted of unsorted PBMCs, obtained 4.1 years after starting antiretroviral therapy. The source of these receptors is a woman between 45 and 60 years old with HIV.

V usage is TRBV9 and J usage is TRBJ2-5; D is unclear. The CDR3 contains 16 residues. V shed 3 bases and J shed 0 bases, with 15 bases lying between them. Germline V gives CDR1 SGDLS, CDR2 YYNGEE. CDR3 bases: TGTGCCAGCAGCGCCGGGTCAACCTCGTACCAAGAGACCCAGTACTTC. It translates to CASSAGSTSYQETQYF.

The chain employs TRBV11-2 and TRBJ1-5; 7 positions match TRBD1. Germline-derived CDR1 and CDR2 are SGHAT and FQNNGV. Trimming removed 0 bases from V and 4 bases from J; junction bases left unmatched: 6. CDR3 length equals 16 residues. CDR3 nucleotide sequence: TGTGCCAGCAGCTTAGACCCGGACAGGCGGAATCAGCCCCAGCATTTT. It encodes CASSLDPDRRNQPQHF.

This chain joins TRBV19 and TRBJ2-7; TRBD1 matches 9 bases. The germline V gene has CDR1 LNHDA and CDR2 SQIVND (reference sequence). V shed 3 bases, J shed 9 bases, and the junction held 15 bases outside the gene matches. The CDR3 has 16 residues. CDR3 DNA: TGTGCCAGTAGTATCGTGGTCCGGGACAGGGAGGTTGGGCAGTACTTC. Its protein is CASSIVVRDREVGQYF. Full variable domain (remainder filled in from reference TRBV19 and TRBJ2-7): DGGITQSPKYLFRKEGQNVTLSCEQNLNHDAMYWYRQDPGQGLRLIYYSQIVNDFQKGDIAEGYSVSREKKESFPLTVTSAQKNPTAFYLCASSIVVRDREVGQYFGPGTRLTVT.

The CDR3 sequence is CASTPQRPTYEQYF. The CDR3 bases are TGTGCCAGCACCCCACAGAGGCCGACCTACGAGCAGTACTTC. The chain joins TRBV25-1 to TRBJ2-7; D ambiguous. The CDR3 contains 14 residues. The V end was cut by 7 bases, the J end by 2 bases, with 15 bases between. Germline CDR1 reads MGHDK; CDR2 reads SYGVNS.

The rearrangement links TRBV2 to TRBJ1-4; D gene unclear. Germline CDR1 reads SNHLY; CDR2 reads FYNNEI. Trimming removed 8 bases from V and 0 bases from J, with 19 bases in between. The CDR3 covers 17 residues. CDR3 DNA sequence: TGTGCCAGCTACGGATTTCAGGAGCTCGCAACTAATGAAAAACTGTTTTTT. It yields the protein CASYGFQELATNEKLFF.

The chain has TRBV5-1 and TRBJ1-5; a possible D gene is TRBD1 (5 bases). Germline CDR1 reads SGHRS; CDR2 reads YFSETQ. V lost 2 bases and J lost 3, with 9 bases in between. The CDR3 is made up of 14 amino acids. CDR3 DNA: TGCGCCAGCAGCTTAGACAGCGCCAATCAGCCCCAGCATTTT. Residues: CASSLDSANQPQHF.

This clone was picked up one time. The chain combines TRBV4-1 with TRBJ1-4, with a tentative D call TRBD1 (6 bases). V lost 3 bases and J 0 bases, leaving 17 bases between the germline ends. The CDR3 is 18 residues long. Germline CDR1 and CDR2: MGHRA and YSYEKL. CDR3 loop: CASSQRPGAPATNEKLFF. DNA for the CDR3: TGCGCCAGCAGCCAGCGCCCAGGGGCGCCTGCAACTAATGAAAAACTGTTTTTT.

The V gene is TRBV9, the J gene TRBJ1-4, with 8 bases matching TRBD1. With V trimmed by 4 bases and J by 8 bases, 10 bases remained unmatched. CDR1 and CDR2 (germline): SGDLS, YYNGEE. CDR3 length: 15 amino acids. The CDR3 sequence: CASSPRGQGGEKLFF. In nucleotides, the CDR3 is TGTGCCAGCAGCCCCCGCGGACAGGGAGGAGAAAAACTGTTTTTT. The full variable domain, its missing parts supplied by reference TRBV9 and TRBJ1-4, is DSGVTQTPKHLITATGQRVTLRCSPRSGDLSVYWYQQSLDQGLQFLIQYYNGEERAKGNILERFSAQQFPDLHSELNLSSLELGDSALYFCASSPRGQGGEKLFFGSGTQLSVL.

The chain links TRBV7-9 to TRBJ1-3; D call uncertain. CDR1 is SEHNR and CDR2 is FQNEAQ in the germline V gene (reference sequence). The CDR3 covers 16 residues. V was clipped by 1 base and J by 5 bases, with 15 bases between them. The CDR3 region has the DNA TGTGCCAGCAGCTTAGATGGTGGCAGTCTCAGAAACACCATATATTTT. Amino acid sequence: CASSLDGGSLRNTIYF.

This clone was counted once. CDR3 region: CASSHRGPSSTDTQYF. The CDR3 nucleotides are TGTGCCAGCAGCCACCGAGGACCTTCTAGCACAGATACGCAGTATTTT. The rearrangement joins TRBV7-6 to TRBJ2-3; D is undetermined. The CDR3 consists of 16 residues. The V gene lost 5 bases and the J gene lost 0 bases, with 15 bases spanning the gap. Germline CDR1 is SGHVS and CDR2 is FNYEAQ.

J is TRBJ1-4 and V is TRBV5-1; D is uncertain. V lost 2 bases and J lost 4, with 9 bases in between. Germline-derived CDR1 and CDR2 are SGHRS and YFSETQ. The CDR3 runs to 14 residues. The CDR3 DNA reads TGCGCCAGCAGCTTACAATACCTTAATGAAAAACTGTTTTTT. Encoded protein: CASSLQYLNEKLFF.

DNA of the CDR3: TGTGCCAGCAGCGCTACTAGAGGAGAGACCCAGTACTTC. The encoded protein is CASSATRGETQYF. V gene TRBV2 combines with J gene TRBJ2-5; the D gene is possibly TRBD2 (5 bases). CDR1 is SNHLY and CDR2 is FYNNEI in the germline V gene. The V end lost 6 bases, the J end lost 4 bases, and 12 bases lay between the germline ends. The CDR3 has 13 amino acids.

The chain employs TRBV4-2 and TRBJ2-2; TRBD2 aligns across 8 bases. CDR1 and CDR2 from the germline V gene are LGHNA and YNFKEQ. The CDR3 is 15 amino acids. V gave up 2 bases and J gave up 5 bases; unmatched junction bases: 4. The CDR3 loop reads CASSQPGGITGELFF. As DNA, the CDR3 is TGTGCCAGCAGCCAACCGGGAGGGATTACCGGGGAGCTGTTTTTT.

This clone was detected once. CDR3: CASSHGGGAYEQYF. The CDR3 nucleotides are TGTGCCAGTAGTCACGGCGGGGGGGCTTACGAGCAGTACTTC. J is TRBJ2-7 and V is TRBV19; 9 bases are a match to TRBD2. The CDR3 loop spans 14 amino acids. Trimming cost V 5 bases and J 4 bases; bases outside gene matches: 6. The V gene's germline CDR1 is LNHDA and CDR2 SQIVND (reference sequence).

Details on this clone: Relative to the germline gene, one junction end is altered; a read error may explain this. This rearrangement joins TRBV7-7 to TRBJ2-5, with TRBD1 identical over 10 bases. Germline V lookup: CDR1 SSHAT, CDR2 FNYEAQ (reference sequence). The CDR3 extends over 16 amino acids. CDR3 protein: CASSGRDRGGKETQYF. In DNA form, the CDR3 reads TGTGCTAGCAGTGGGAGGGACAGGGGAGGTAAAGAGACCCAGTACTTC.

This chain links TRBV11-2 with TRBJ2-1; D unclear. The CDR3 spans 14 residues. CDR1 and CDR2 (germline): SGHAT, FQNNGV. Trimming left V 10 bases short and J 0 bases short, with 13 bases between. CDR3 coding DNA: TGTGCCATCAGTGGGGTCAGCTCCTACAATGAGCAGTTCTTC. Its protein is CAISGVSSYNEQFF. Full variable domain (outside the CDR3, taken from reference TRBV11-2 and TRBJ2-1): EAGVAQSPRYKIIEKRQSVAFWCNPISGHATLYWYQQILGQGPKLLIQFQNNGVVDDSQLPKDRFSAERLKGVDSTLKIQPAKLEDSAVYLCAISGVSSYNEQFFGPGTRLTVL.

The rearrangement links TRBV7-3 to TRBJ2-2; no clear D gene. Trimming pared 4 bases from V and 6 bases from J, leaving 12 bases between. Germline CDR1 is SGHTA and CDR2 is FQGTGA. This CDR3 has 14 amino acids. The chain's CDR3 is CASSSRPGPGELFF. The CDR3 nucleotides read TGTGCCAGCAGCTCCCGCCCCGGGCCCGGGGAGCTGTTTTTT.

J is TRBJ2-1 and V is TRBV29-1; D call uncertain. V was pared by 1 base and J by 7 bases, with 8 bases between. The CDR3 runs 12 residues. Germline values: CDR1 SQVTM, CDR2 ANQGSEA. This CDR3 is CSVEGLGNEQFF. The CDR3, as DNA: TGCAGCGTTGAAGGACTGGGGAATGAGCAGTTCTTC.

The V call is TRBV6-1, the J call TRBJ1-2; 8 bases align to TRBD1. V lost 3 bases and J lost 7; bases outside the gene matches: 16. Germline CDR1 reads MNHNS; CDR2 reads SASEGT. This CDR3 contains 17 residues. The CDR3 DNA sequence: TGTGCCAGCAGTGACGACCCGGGACAGGTCAGGGTCGGTGGCTACACCTTC. Protein product: CASSDDPGQVRVGGYTF.

The chain carries TRBV5-1 and TRBJ1-1; D is possibly TRBD1 (5 bases). Trimming left V 2 bases short and J 6 bases short, with 11 bases between. Germline CDR1 reads SGHRS; CDR2 reads YFSETQ. The CDR3 length is 13 residues. CDR3 amino acids: CASSLTGAAEAFF. The CDR3 bases are TGCGCCAGCAGCTTAACAGGCGCAGCTGAAGCTTTCTTT.

The chain employs TRBV4-2 and TRBJ1-2; tentative D call: TRBD1 (5 bases). Germline V gives CDR1 LGHNA, CDR2 YNFKEQ. Trimming pared 0 bases from V and 3 bases from J, leaving 14 bases between. The CDR3 spans 16 residues. CDR3 in amino acids: CASSQEPIVRDYGYTF. DNA of the CDR3: TGTGCCAGCAGCCAAGAGCCCATCGTCAGGGACTATGGCTACACCTTC.

This sequence joins TRBV19 and TRBJ1-2; possible D gene TRBD1, 6 bases. This CDR3 spans 12 amino acids. V lost 8 bases and J lost 8, with 15 bases in between. The germline gives CDR1 LNHDA, CDR2 SQIVND (reference sequence). CDR3 region: CASHGGARGYTF. The DNA of the CDR3 is TGTGCCAGTCACGGGGGCGCGAGGGGCTACACCTTC.